One and the same sample provided the 28 T cell receptor beta chains below, sequenced in a study of T cell responses to AZD1222 COVID-19 vaccine. TCRdb's table, derived via immunoSEQ multiplex PCR, lists solely in-frame clones and lacks some. This sample yields tens of thousands of clones, of which 78% are seen a single time; 21% belongs to the top ten. The sequencing used peripheral blood, collected on day 0 of AZD1222 vaccination. Receptors were obtained from an adult in good health.

This chain connects TRBV4-2 to TRBJ1-2, with D possibly being TRBD1 (5 bases). The germline gives CDR1 LGHNA, CDR2 YNFKEQ. The CDR3 contains 14 residues. The V gene lost 1 base and the J gene lost 7 bases, with 13 bases spanning the gap. The DNA for the CDR3 is TGTGCCAGCAGCCAAGTTGAGGGACTTGGTGGCTACACCTTC. It specifies CASSQVEGLGGYTF.

This chain connects TRBV28 to TRBJ2-2; possibly TRBD1 for D (5 bases). The V gene lost 7 bases and the J gene lost 6 bases, with 15 bases spanning the gap. The CDR3 consists of 14 residues. In germline, CDR1 is MDHEN, CDR2 SYDVKM. CDR3 nucleotides: TGTGCCAGCACTTACGTTGGGGCTTCCGGGGAGCTGTTTTTT. Protein sequence: CASTYVGASGELFF.

This chain uses TRBV18 with TRBJ2-7, with a possible D match to TRBD2 (6 bases). V dropped 4 bases and J dropped 5 bases, with 6 bases sitting between them. CDR1 KGHSH and CDR2 LQKENI come from the germline V gene. The CDR3 totals 11 residues. As DNA, the CDR3 is TGTGCCAGCTCACGCGGGAACGAGCAGTACTTC. It yields the protein CASSRGNEQYF.

J is TRBJ1-1 and V is TRBV6-1, with D possibly matching TRBD1 (5 bases). V lost 4 bases, J lost 1 base, and 16 bases lay in between. The CDR3 extends over 16 amino acids. Per the germline V gene, CDR1 is MNHNS and CDR2 is SASEGT. CDR3 sequence: CASSVWPGQGNTEAFF. CDR3 in DNA: TGTGCCAGCAGTGTTTGGCCAGGGCAGGGGAACACTGAAGCTTTCTTT.

The V call is TRBV7-6, the J call TRBJ2-3; D call uncertain. The CDR3 is 15 amino acids. CDR1 is SGHVS, CDR2 FNYEAQ, per germline. The germline V and J ends were trimmed by 3 bases and 0 bases, with 10 bases remaining between them. The CDR3 sequence is CASSFLMSSTDTQYF. The CDR3, as DNA: TGTGCCAGCAGCTTTCTTATGTCTAGCACAGATACGCAGTATTTT.

This clone was observed once. The chain has TRBV6-5 and TRBJ2-5; maybe TRBD1 (6 bases). This CDR3 contains 13 residues. The V end lost 7 bases, the J end lost 5 bases, and 14 bases lay between the germline ends. The germline CDR1 and CDR2 sequences are MNHEY and SVGAGI. CDR3 sequence: CASTRGSPETQYF. The CDR3 coding sequence is TGTGCCAGCACCAGGGGCAGTCCGGAGACCCAGTACTTC.

The V and J genes are TRBV30 and TRBJ2-2, with 9 bases fitting TRBD1. The V gene's germline CDR1 is GTSNPN and CDR2 SVGIG (reference sequence). The junction had 1 base not matched to a gene; V was cut back by 5 bases and J by 6 bases. This CDR3 has 12 amino acids. The CDR3 nucleotides are TGTGCCTGGGGACAGGGGTCCGGGGAGCTGTTTTTT. It encodes CAWGQGSGELFF.

This rearrangement joins TRBV29-1 to TRBJ2-7; no definite D call. The CDR3 is 13 amino acids. Germline V CDR1 and CDR2: SQVTM, ANQGSEA. With 7 bases removed from V and 1 base from J, the gap between germline ends came to 14 bases. The chain's CDR3 is CSAGSGPSYEQYF. The CDR3 nucleotides read TGCAGCGCTGGGTCTGGCCCTTCCTACGAGCAGTACTTC.

This rearrangement joins TRBV7-9 to TRBJ2-3; D not resolved. The CDR3 runs 14 residues. CDR1 is SEHNR, CDR2 FQNEAQ, per germline (reference sequence). With 3 bases removed from V and 1 base from J, the gap between germline ends came to 8 bases. The CDR3 sequence is CASSFSTRTDTQYF. CDR3 sequence (DNA): TGTGCCAGCAGCTTCTCGACCCGCACAGATACGCAGTATTTT.

This clone occurred once. CDR3 amino acids: CSVGTGFYGYTF. The CDR3 DNA follows: TGCAGCGTGGGGACGGGTTTTTATGGCTACACCTTC. The rearrangement links TRBV29-1 to TRBJ1-2; D is possibly TRBD1 (5 bases). This CDR3 comprises 12 residues. V was shortened by 6 bases and J by 5 bases, with 13 bases between the two germline ends. Germline CDR1 SQVTM, CDR2 ANQGSEA.

The chain employs TRBV20-1 and TRBJ2-3; D uncertain. CDR3 size: 13 residues. V gave up 3 bases and J gave up 10 bases, with 17 bases separating them. CDR1 is DFQATT and CDR2 is SNEGSKA in the germline V gene (reference sequence). CDR3 sequence reads: CSASTAASRSQYF. In DNA form, the CDR3 reads TGCAGTGCTAGTACTGCTGCGTCCCGCTCGCAGTATTTT.

This clone was counted between two and nine times. The chain couples TRBV19 to TRBJ1-2; TRBD1 agrees at 9 bases. This CDR3 contains 14 residues. After removal of 4 bases from V and 8 bases from J, the junction contained 8 bases not matched to a gene. CDR1 is LNHDA, CDR2 SQIVND, per germline (reference sequence). The CDR3 bases are TGTGCCAGTAGTACCGGGACAGGGTTAGGAGGCTACACCTTC. It encodes CASSTGTGLGGYTF.

The gene calls are TRBV9 and TRBJ2-3; D gene uncertain. Germline lookup yields CDR1 SGDLS and CDR2 YYNGEE. V shed 3 bases and J shed 5 bases, with 16 bases lying between them. The CDR3 runs 15 residues. CDR3 protein: CASSADQLSVDTQYF. CDR3 sequence (DNA): TGTGCCAGCAGCGCGGACCAATTAAGTGTAGATACGCAGTATTTT.

This chain links TRBV5-1 with TRBJ2-5, with a possible D match to TRBD2 (6 bases). The CDR3 has 14 residues. With 6 bases removed from V and 2 bases from J, the gap between germline ends came to 14 bases. CDR1 SGHRS and CDR2 YFSETQ come from the germline V gene. DNA of the CDR3: TGCGCCAGCATGTCCGGGAGCGATCAAGAGACCCAGTACTTC. This encodes CASMSGSDQETQYF.

The V gene is TRBV19, the J gene TRBJ1-5, with 10 bases lining up with TRBD1. CDR1 and CDR2 from the germline V gene are LNHDA and SQIVND (reference sequence). This CDR3 is built from 17 residues. V was pared by 3 bases and J by 3 bases, with 8 bases of the junction left unmatched. CDR3 sequence (DNA): TGTGCCAGTAGTATTCCTCAGGGGACAGGGGCCAATCAGCCCCAGCATTTT. Amino acid sequence: CASSIPQGTGANQPQHF.

This clone was seen a few times. The J gene is TRBJ1-4, the V gene TRBV11-2; D may be TRBD1 (5 bases). V lost 1 base to trimming and J lost 8 bases, with 14 bases between them. CDR3 length: 15 amino acids. CDR1 and CDR2 from the germline V gene are SGHAT and FQNNGV. This CDR3 is CASSLVAGRGEKLFF. Here the CDR3 DNA reads TGTGCCAGCAGCTTAGTGGCAGGGCGAGGCGAAAAACTGTTTTTT.

The CDR3 sequence is CASSPPGLASFTDTQYF. DNA for the CDR3: TGTGCCAGCTCACCACCGGGGTTGGCGTCGTTCACAGATACGCAGTATTTT. The chain combines TRBV18 with TRBJ2-3, with unresolved D. The CDR3 covers 17 residues. V lost 0 bases to trimming and J lost 2 bases, with 15 bases between them. Germline-derived CDR1 and CDR2 are KGHSH and LQKENI.

The rearrangement joins TRBV10-3 to TRBJ1-5; D is uncertain. Trimming took 4 bases from V and 4 from J, leaving 11 bases between them. CDR3 size: 14 residues. Germline assignment: CDR1 ENHRY and CDR2 SYGVKD. In DNA, the CDR3 is TGTGCCATCAGTGCCCTGCAGAATAATCAGCCCCAGCATTTT. It yields the protein CAISALQNNQPQHF.

The J gene is TRBJ2-3, the V gene TRBV23-1; D uncertain. TRBV23-1 is marked as an open reading frame, function uncertain. The CDR3 consists of 14 residues. The V end lost 3 bases, the J end lost 6 bases, and 13 bases lay between the germline ends. The DNA of the CDR3 is TGCGCCAGCAGTCAGAGGCCTAAGGTCGATACGCAGTATTTT. This gives the protein CASSQRPKVDTQYF.

V and J are TRBV10-1 and TRBJ2-1; no firm D call. Trimming took 3 bases from V and 6 from J, leaving 3 bases between them. Germline values: CDR1 WNHNN, CDR2 SYGVQD (reference sequence). The CDR3 totals 11 residues. The CDR3 is CASSDTNEQFF. Here the CDR3 DNA reads TGCGCCAGCAGTGATACCAATGAGCAGTTCTTC.

The chain carries TRBV27 and TRBJ2-3; TRBD2 matches at 7 bases. Germline CDR1 is MNHEY and CDR2 is SMNVEV (reference sequence). The V and J ends lost 1 base and 4 bases, in that order; junction bases with no gene match: 5. This CDR3 is built from 15 residues. Here the CDR3 reads CASSLFAGAPDTQYF. CDR3 nucleotides: TGTGCCAGCAGTTTATTCGCGGGAGCCCCAGATACGCAGTATTTT.

The rearrangement links TRBV19 to TRBJ1-5; weak D call: TRBD1 (5 bases). This CDR3 comprises 17 residues. V was shortened by 0 bases and J by 0 bases, with 12 bases between the two germline ends. Germline V gene data show CDR1 as LNHDA and CDR2 as SQIVND (reference sequence). This CDR3 reads CASSIEAGSNSNQPQHF. The CDR3 bases are TGTGCCAGTAGTATAGAGGCAGGGAGCAATAGCAATCAGCCCCAGCATTTT.

The chain links TRBV30 to TRBJ2-2; D call uncertain. Germline-derived CDR1 and CDR2 are GTSNPN and SVGIG (reference sequence). This CDR3 contains 15 residues. Deletions cut 1 base from V and 3 bases from J, with 12 bases between. The CDR3 coding sequence is TGTGCCTGGAGTGAGTTGACGAGAGACACCGGGGAGCTGTTTTTT. It specifies CAWSELTRDTGELFF.

This clone turned up a few times. This CDR3 is CASSLAPTGENSPLHF. As DNA, the CDR3 is TGTGCCAGCAGCTTAGCCCCGACAGGGGAGAATTCACCCCTCCACTTT. This sequence joins TRBV7-6 and TRBJ1-6, with 8 bases fitting TRBD1. This CDR3 comprises 16 residues. Germline V gene lookup returns CDR1 SGHVS and CDR2 FNYEAQ. J lost 7 bases, V lost 0 bases, and 5 bases had no gene match.

The genes are TRBV5-4 and TRBJ1-1; possibly TRBD1 for D (6 bases). The CDR3 is 16 residues long. Trimming removed 4 bases at V and 5 bases at J, with 21 bases between. CDR1 and CDR2 (germline): SGHNT, YYREEE (reference sequence). This CDR3 reads CASSPPPTGHGTEAFF. As DNA, the CDR3 is TGTGCCAGCAGCCCCCCCCCTACAGGGCACGGAACTGAAGCTTTCTTT.

The gene calls are TRBV19 and TRBJ1-4; no reliable D call. With 7 bases removed from V and 0 bases from J, the gap between germline ends came to 12 bases. Germline CDR1 is LNHDA and CDR2 is SQIVND (reference sequence). The length of the CDR3 is 15 residues. This CDR3 is CASTPLVATNEKLFF. In nucleotides, the CDR3 is TGTGCCAGTACTCCCCTAGTTGCAACTAATGAAAAACTGTTTTTT.

V usage is TRBV11-2 and J usage is TRBJ2-5; perhaps D is TRBD1 or TRBD2 (5 bases each). The CDR3 spans 17 residues. Germline V gene sequence: CDR1 SGHAT, CDR2 FQNNGV. V lost 4 bases, J lost 5 bases, and 23 bases lay in between. The CDR3 DNA sequence: TGTGCCAGCAGCTCATTACAGGTGAAGCAGCGGAGGGAGACCCAGTACTTC. Its protein is CASSSLQVKQRRETQYF.

The CDR3 reads CASSPTSGRSYGELFF. The CDR3 nucleotides are TGTGCCAGCAGTCCGACTAGCGGGAGATCATACGGGGAGCTGTTTTTT. The chain carries TRBV28 and TRBJ2-2, with 12 positions matching TRBD2. Germline V lookup: CDR1 MDHEN, CDR2 SYDVKM. The CDR3 covers 16 residues. With V trimmed by 5 bases and J by 7 bases, 8 bases remained unmatched.